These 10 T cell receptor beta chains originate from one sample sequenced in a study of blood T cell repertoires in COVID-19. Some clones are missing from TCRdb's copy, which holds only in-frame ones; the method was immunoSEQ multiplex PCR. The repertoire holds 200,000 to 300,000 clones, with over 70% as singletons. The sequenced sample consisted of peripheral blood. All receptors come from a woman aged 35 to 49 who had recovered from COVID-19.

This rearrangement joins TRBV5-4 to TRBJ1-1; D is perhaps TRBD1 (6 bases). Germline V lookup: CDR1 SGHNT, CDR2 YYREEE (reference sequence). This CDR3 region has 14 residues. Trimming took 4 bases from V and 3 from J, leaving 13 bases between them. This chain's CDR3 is CASSTRGPHTEAFF. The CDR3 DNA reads TGTGCCAGCAGCACGCGGGGGCCGCACACTGAAGCTTTCTTT.

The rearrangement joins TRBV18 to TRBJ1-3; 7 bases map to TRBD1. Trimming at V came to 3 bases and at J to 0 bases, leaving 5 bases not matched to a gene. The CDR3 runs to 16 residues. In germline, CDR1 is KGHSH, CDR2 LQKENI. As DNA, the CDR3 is TGTGCCAGCTCACCCCAGGGACAGCACTCTGGAAACACCATATATTTT. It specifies CASSPQGQHSGNTIYF. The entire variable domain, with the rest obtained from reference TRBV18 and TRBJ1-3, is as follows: NAGVMQNPRHLVRRRGQEARLRCSPMKGHSHVYWYRQLPEEGLKFMVYLQKENIIDESGMPKERFSAEFPKEGPSILRIQQVVRGDSAAYFCASSPQGQHSGNTIYFGEGSWLTVV.

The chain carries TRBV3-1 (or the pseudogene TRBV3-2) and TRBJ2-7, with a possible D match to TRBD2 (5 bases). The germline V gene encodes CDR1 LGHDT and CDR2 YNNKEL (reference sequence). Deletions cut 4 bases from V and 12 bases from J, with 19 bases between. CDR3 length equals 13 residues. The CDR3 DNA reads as TGTGCCAGCAGCCTCGGGGAGACACCGGTTAGGTACTTC. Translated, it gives CASSLGETPVRYF.

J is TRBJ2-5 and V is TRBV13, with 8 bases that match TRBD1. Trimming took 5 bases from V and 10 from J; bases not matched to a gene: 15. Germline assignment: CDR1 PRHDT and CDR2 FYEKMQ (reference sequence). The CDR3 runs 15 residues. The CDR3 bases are TGTGCCAGCAGCCCCTGGGGACAGGAGTCCCGGAGCCAGTACTTC. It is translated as CASSPWGQESRSQYF.

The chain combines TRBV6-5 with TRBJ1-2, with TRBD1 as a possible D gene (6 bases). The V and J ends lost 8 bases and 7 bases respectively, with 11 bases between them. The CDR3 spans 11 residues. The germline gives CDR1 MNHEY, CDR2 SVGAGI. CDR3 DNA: TGTGCCAGCGAGCGGGGGCTTGGCTACACCTTC. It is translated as CASERGLGYTF.

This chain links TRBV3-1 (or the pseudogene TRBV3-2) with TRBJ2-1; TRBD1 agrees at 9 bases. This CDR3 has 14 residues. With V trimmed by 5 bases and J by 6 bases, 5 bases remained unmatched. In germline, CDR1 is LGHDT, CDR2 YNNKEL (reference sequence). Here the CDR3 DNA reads TGTGCCAGCAGCGTAACAGGGGGCTCCAATGAGCAGTTCTTC. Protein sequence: CASSVTGGSNEQFF.

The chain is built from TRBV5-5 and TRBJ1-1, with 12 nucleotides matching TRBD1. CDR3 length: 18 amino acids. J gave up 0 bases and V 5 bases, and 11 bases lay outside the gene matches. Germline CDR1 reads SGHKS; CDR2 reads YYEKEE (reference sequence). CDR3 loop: CASRTWGQGARMNTEAFF. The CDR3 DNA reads TGTGCCAGCAGGACTTGGGGACAGGGGGCTCGGATGAACACTGAAGCTTTCTTT.

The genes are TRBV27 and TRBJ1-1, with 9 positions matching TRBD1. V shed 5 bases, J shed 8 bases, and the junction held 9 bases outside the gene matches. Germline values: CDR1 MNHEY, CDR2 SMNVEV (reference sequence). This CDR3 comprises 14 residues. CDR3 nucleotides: TGTGCCAGCAGTCGTACCGGACAGGGGCTGGAAGCTTTCTTT. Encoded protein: CASSRTGQGLEAFF.

This CDR3 reads CASSGHGTDTQYF. The CDR3 region has the DNA TGCGCCAGCAGTGGGCACGGCACAGATACGCAGTATTTT. The V and J genes are TRBV10-1 and TRBJ2-3; the D is unclear. CDR3 length equals 13 residues. CDR1 is WNHNN and CDR2 is SYGVQD in the germline V gene (reference sequence). Trimming stripped 4 bases from V and 1 base from J, with 6 bases between.

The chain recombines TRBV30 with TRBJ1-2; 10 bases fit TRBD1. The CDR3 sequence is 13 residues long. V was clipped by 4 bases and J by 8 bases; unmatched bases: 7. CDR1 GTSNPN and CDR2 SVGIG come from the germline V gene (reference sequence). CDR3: CAWTLGQGVGYTF. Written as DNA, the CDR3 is TGTGCCTGGACCCTTGGACAGGGGGTAGGCTACACCTTC.